This TCR beta chain stems from a study of T-cell memory formation after mild COVID-19. This clonotype was seen only a few times. What it binds is not known. One entry per CDR3 protein, called by TCRdb with MiXCR from the 5' RACE reads. This table holds approximately 190,000 distinct CDR3 sequences, 15% to 20% found once. The CDR3 length is 12 residues. Trimming pared 5 bases from V and 4 bases from J, leaving 8 bases between. Study conclusions and caveats: Contracting clones from day 15 to 85 had balanced CD4/CD8; later expanders favoured CD4+. The CD4+ clones that contracted clustered mainly within CM and EM, and the CD8+ clones concentrated in EMRA. Prior to infection, memory already included some responding clones, suggesting cross-reactive memory joined. For second-wave clones that peaked at day 37, SARS-CoV-2 specificity went unverified.

V is TRBV12-3 or TRBV12-4 and J is TRBJ1-2; possible D gene TRBD1, 5 bases. The receptor was isolated from an adult woman who had mild COVID-19 (a few samples of this study predate the infection). Cell type and time point are not known. The sequenced material came from PBMCs or a T cell subset sorted from them (not recorded which). CDR3 coding DNA: TGTGCCAGCAGTACCGGGACCTATGGCTACACCTTC. Protein: CASSTGTYGYTF.